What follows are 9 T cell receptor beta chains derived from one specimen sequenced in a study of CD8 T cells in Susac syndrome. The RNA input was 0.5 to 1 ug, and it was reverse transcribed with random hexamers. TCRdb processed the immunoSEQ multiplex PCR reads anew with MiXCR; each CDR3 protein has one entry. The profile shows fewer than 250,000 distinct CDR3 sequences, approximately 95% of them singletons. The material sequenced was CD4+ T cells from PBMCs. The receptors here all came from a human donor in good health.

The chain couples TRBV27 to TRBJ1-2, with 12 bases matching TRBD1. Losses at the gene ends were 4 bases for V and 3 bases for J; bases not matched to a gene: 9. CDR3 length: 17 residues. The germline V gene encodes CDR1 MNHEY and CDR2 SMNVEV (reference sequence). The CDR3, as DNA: TGTGCCAGCAGTTCGCGTCCCGGGACAGGGGGCCACTATGGCTACACCTTC. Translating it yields CASSSRPGTGGHYGYTF.

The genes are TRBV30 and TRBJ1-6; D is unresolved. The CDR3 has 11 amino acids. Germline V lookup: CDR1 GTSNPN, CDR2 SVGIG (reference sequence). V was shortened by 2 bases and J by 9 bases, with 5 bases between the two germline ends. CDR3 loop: CAWSLPSPLHF. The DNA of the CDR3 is TGTGCCTGGAGTTTACCTTCACCCCTCCACTTT.

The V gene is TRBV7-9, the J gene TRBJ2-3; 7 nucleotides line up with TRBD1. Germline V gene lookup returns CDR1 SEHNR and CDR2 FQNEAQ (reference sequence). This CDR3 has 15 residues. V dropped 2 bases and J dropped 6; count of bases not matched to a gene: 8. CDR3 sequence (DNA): TGTGCCAGCAGCTTACTGGGGACAGTTGGGGATACGCAGTATTTT. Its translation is CASSLLGTVGDTQYF.

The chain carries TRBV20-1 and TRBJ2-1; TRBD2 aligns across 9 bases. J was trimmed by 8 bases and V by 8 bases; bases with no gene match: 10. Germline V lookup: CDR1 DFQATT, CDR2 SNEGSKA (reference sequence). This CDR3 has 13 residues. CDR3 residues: CSLSGGRVHEQFF. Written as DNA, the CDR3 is TGCAGTTTGAGCGGGGGGCGCGTCCATGAGCAGTTCTTC.

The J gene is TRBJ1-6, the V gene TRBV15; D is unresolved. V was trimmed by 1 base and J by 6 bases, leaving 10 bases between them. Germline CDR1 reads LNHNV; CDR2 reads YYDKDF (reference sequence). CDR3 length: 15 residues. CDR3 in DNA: TGTGCCACCAGCAGAGCAGAAGGAACTAATTCACCCCTCCACTTT. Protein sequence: CATSRAEGTNSPLHF.

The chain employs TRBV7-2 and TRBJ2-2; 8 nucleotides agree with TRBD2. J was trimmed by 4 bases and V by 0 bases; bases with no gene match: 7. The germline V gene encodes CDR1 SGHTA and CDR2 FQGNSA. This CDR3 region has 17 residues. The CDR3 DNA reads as TGTGCCAGCAGCTTAGCAGTGAGCGGGGGTATCACCGGGGAGCTGTTTTTT. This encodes CASSLAVSGGITGELFF.

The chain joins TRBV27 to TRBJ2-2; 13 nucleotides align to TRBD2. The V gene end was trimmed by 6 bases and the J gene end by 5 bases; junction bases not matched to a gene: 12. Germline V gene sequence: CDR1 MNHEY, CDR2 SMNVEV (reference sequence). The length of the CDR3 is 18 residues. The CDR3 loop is CASRGDRGTSGVTGELFF. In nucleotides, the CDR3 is TGTGCCAGCAGGGGCGACAGGGGGACTAGCGGGGTAACCGGGGAGCTGTTTTTT.

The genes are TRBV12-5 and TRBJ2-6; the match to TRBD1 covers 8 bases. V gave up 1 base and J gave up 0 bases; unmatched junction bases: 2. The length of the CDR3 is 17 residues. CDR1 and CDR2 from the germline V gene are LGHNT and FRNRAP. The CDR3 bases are TGTGCTAGTGGTTTGGACAGGGGGTTCTCTGGGGCCAACGTCCTGACTTTC. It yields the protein CASGLDRGFSGANVLTF.

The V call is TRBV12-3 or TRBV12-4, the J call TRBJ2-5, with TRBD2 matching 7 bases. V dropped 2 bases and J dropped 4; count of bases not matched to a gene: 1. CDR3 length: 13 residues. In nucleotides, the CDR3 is TGTGCCAGCAGTTTATGGGGGGGAGAGACCCAGTACTTC. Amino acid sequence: CASSLWGGETQYF.